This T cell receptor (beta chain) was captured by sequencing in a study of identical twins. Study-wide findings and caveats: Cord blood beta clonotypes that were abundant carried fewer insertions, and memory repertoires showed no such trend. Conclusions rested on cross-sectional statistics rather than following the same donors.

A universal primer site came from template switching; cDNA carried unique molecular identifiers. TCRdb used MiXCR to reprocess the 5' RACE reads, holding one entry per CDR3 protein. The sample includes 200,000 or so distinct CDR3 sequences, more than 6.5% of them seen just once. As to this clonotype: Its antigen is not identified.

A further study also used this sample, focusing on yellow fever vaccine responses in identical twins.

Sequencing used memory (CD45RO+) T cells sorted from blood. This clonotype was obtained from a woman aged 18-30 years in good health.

CDR3 residues: CASSPGQAGNEQFF. CDR3 in DNA: TGTGCCAGCAGCCCGGGACAAGCGGGCAATGAGCAGTTCTTC. The chain is built from TRBV7-2 and TRBJ2-1; D possibly matches TRBD1 or TRBD2 (6 bases each). The CDR3 sequence is 14 residues long. V dropped 5 bases and J dropped 6 bases, with 14 bases sitting between them. Germline V lookup: CDR1 SGHTA, CDR2 FQGNSA.